This passage covers 13 T cell receptor beta chains from one sample sequenced in a study of memory CD4+ T cells and cytomegalovirus serostatus. The assay was immunoSEQ multiplex PCR, and TCRdb's table has in-frame clones only and misses some. The sample holds about 92,000 clones; about 80% are singletons and the top ten take 3.5% to 4%. The sort gate was single viable CD3+CD4+CD8-CD45RO+ cells for memory CD4+ T cells. Sequencing was carried out using memory CD4+ T cells from blood. The receptor source for this set is an adult in good health and CMV-seropositive.

This clone occurred once. The chain recombines TRBV7-3 with TRBJ1-1, with TRBD1 matching 7 bases. The length of the CDR3 is 15 residues. Losses at the gene ends were 5 bases for V and 3 bases for J; bases not matched to a gene: 9. Germline V gene sequence: CDR1 SGHTA, CDR2 FQGTGA. Here the CDR3 reads CASSPLGGADTEAFF. Here the CDR3 DNA reads TGTGCCAGCAGCCCCCTAGGGGGCGCAGACACTGAAGCTTTCTTT.

With regard to this clone: Being one base from a much bigger clone, this may be a read error. The V and J genes are TRBV6-4 and TRBJ1-1; no clear D gene. Germline-derived CDR1 and CDR2 are MRHNA and SNTAGT. The CDR3 runs to 14 residues. V was clipped by 5 bases and J by 1 base, with 11 bases between them. The CDR3 DNA reads TGTGCCAGCAGTCCGGGGAGGGCGAACACTGAAGCTTTCTTT. The encoded protein is CASSPGRANTEAFF.

This clone was detected only a few times. The chain links TRBV6-5 to TRBJ1-1; perhaps TRBD1 as D (5 bases). The germline gives CDR1 MNHEY, CDR2 SVGAGI. This CDR3 contains 15 residues. The V end was cut by 6 bases, the J end by 1 base, with 15 bases between. The DNA for the CDR3 is TGTGCCAGCAGGGAGCAACAGGCGCCGAACACTGAAGCTTTCTTT. Translation gives CASREQQAPNTEAFF.

This chain uses TRBV6-5 with TRBJ2-1, with D perhaps being TRBD1 or TRBD2 (5 bases each). CDR1 is MNHEY and CDR2 is SVGAGI in the germline V gene. The CDR3 length is 11 residues. The germline V and J ends were trimmed by 1 base and 10 bases, with 5 bases remaining between them. CDR3 DNA: TGTGCCAGCAGTTACTGGGGGGAGCAGTTCTTC. It encodes CASSYWGEQFF.

This clone was observed a handful of times. The J gene is TRBJ1-3, the V gene TRBV2; a possible D gene is TRBD1 (5 bases). Germline CDR1 reads SNHLY; CDR2 reads FYNNEI. The V end was cut by 0 bases, the J end by 0 bases, with 9 bases between. The CDR3 consists of 16 residues. The CDR3 spells CASSEAVGPSGNTIYF. The CDR3 nucleotides read TGTGCCAGCAGTGAAGCGGTGGGACCCTCTGGAAACACCATATATTTT.

The gene calls are TRBV5-1 and TRBJ2-3, with 14 bases that match TRBD2. Per germline, CDR1 SGHRS and CDR2 YFSETQ. The CDR3 consists of 20 residues. Trimming took 3 bases from V and 4 from J; bases not matched to a gene: 16. CDR3 in amino acids: CASSWGGTSGSGNSADTQYF. CDR3 bases: TGCGCCAGCAGCTGGGGGGGGACTAGCGGGAGTGGAAACTCGGCAGATACGCAGTATTTT.

The rearrangement joins TRBV6-5 to TRBJ2-1; TRBD1 is a possible D gene (6 bases). CDR3 length: 15 residues. Trimming took 3 bases from V and 2 from J, leaving 11 bases between them. Germline V CDR1 and CDR2: MNHEY, SVGAGI. CDR3 residues: CASSYFAGAYNEQFF. The CDR3 DNA reads as TGTGCCAGCAGTTATTTTGCAGGGGCCTACAATGAGCAGTTCTTC.

J is TRBJ1-1 and V is TRBV4-1, with D unclear. The CDR3 extends over 15 amino acids. Per the germline V gene, CDR1 is MGHRA and CDR2 is YSYEKL. Deletions cut 4 bases from V and 2 bases from J, with 14 bases between. The CDR3 nucleotides read TGCGCCAGCAGCCCTAGGACCAGCTTAAACACTGAAGCTTTCTTT. Its translation: CASSPRTSLNTEAFF.

The chain couples TRBV15 to TRBJ1-4; D is undetermined. CDR1 LNHNV and CDR2 YYDKDF come from the germline V gene (reference sequence). The V gene lost 1 base and the J gene lost 5 bases, with 8 bases spanning the gap. The CDR3 consists of 14 residues. In DNA form, the CDR3 reads TGTGCCACCAGCAGAGGTGACCTAAATGAAAAACTGTTTTTT. Residues: CATSRGDLNEKLFF.

The chain has TRBV19 and TRBJ1-5, with a weak D call TRBD1 (5 bases). CDR1 is LNHDA, CDR2 SQIVND, per germline (reference sequence). The V and J ends lost 7 bases and 6 bases respectively, with 13 bases between them. The CDR3 contains 13 residues. CDR3 sequence: CASTDRQSQPQHF. DNA of the CDR3: TGTGCCAGTACCGACCGACAGAGTCAGCCCCAGCATTTT.

The J gene is TRBJ2-7, the V gene TRBV2, with 8 positions matching TRBD2. The CDR3 sequence is 14 residues long. Looked up from germline, CDR1 is SNHLY and CDR2 is FYNNEI. The V gene end was trimmed by 4 bases and the J gene end by 11 bases; junction bases not matched to a gene: 13. DNA for the CDR3: TGTGCCAGCAGTGGTCAGCTAGCGGGCCTTTCGGAGTACTTC. This encodes CASSGQLAGLSEYF.

Many counts were recorded for this clone. The chain carries TRBV9 and TRBJ2-2; tentatively, D is TRBD1 (6 bases). This CDR3 is 15 amino acids long. The germline V gene encodes CDR1 SGDLS and CDR2 YYNGEE. V shed 0 bases and J shed 7 bases, with 13 bases lying between them. CDR3 loop: CASSVAGEIGGELFF. The CDR3 bases are TGTGCCAGCAGCGTAGCAGGGGAGATTGGCGGGGAGCTGTTTTTT.

This chain uses TRBV7-3 with TRBJ2-7; weak D call: TRBD2 (6 bases). CDR1 is SGHTA, CDR2 FQGTGA, per germline. V was trimmed by 2 bases and J by 0 bases, leaving 8 bases between them. There are 14 residues in the CDR3. The CDR3 loop is CASSLGGNSYEQYF. In DNA, the CDR3 is TGTGCCAGCAGCTTAGGGGGGAACTCCTACGAGCAGTACTTC.